These 18 T cell receptor beta chains were all obtained from the same sample, sequenced in a study of cytomegalovirus exposure and HLA in healthy donors. 13 Jbeta primers and 60 Vbeta primers were used for the PCR. The protocol was immunoSEQ multiplex PCR, while the TCRdb copy is restricted to in-frame clones and leaves out a portion. The sample includes about 220,000 clones, about four fifths of them seen just once. The sample taken for sequencing was PBMCs. The receptor set was obtained from a middle-aged woman in good health and CMV-seropositive.

The chain is built from TRBV10-3 and TRBJ2-1, with 10 nucleotides matching TRBD1. From germline, CDR1 is ENHRY and CDR2 SYGVKD. The CDR3 covers 15 residues. Losses at the gene ends were 2 bases for V and 8 bases for J; bases not matched to a gene: 6. This chain's CDR3 is CAISEDRGRVDEQFF. CDR3 nucleotide sequence: TGTGCCATCAGTGAGGACAGGGGGCGAGTTGATGAGCAGTTCTTC.

The chain links TRBV11-3 to TRBJ1-2; D is possibly TRBD1 (5 bases). Germline V gives CDR1 SGHNT, CDR2 YENEEA. This CDR3 is built from 13 residues. V lost 1 base and J lost 4, with 7 bases in between. The chain's CDR3 is CASSLAQGYGYTF. CDR3 nucleotides: TGTGCCAGCAGCTTAGCGCAGGGCTATGGCTACACCTTC.

Comment on this clone: The sample has other DNA sequences that encode this CDR3 too. The chain has TRBV19 and TRBJ1-2; D unresolved. The CDR3 runs to 13 residues. The V and J ends lost 3 bases and 4 bases respectively, with 9 bases between them. The germline V gene has CDR1 LNHDA and CDR2 SQIVND (reference sequence). The DNA of the CDR3 is TGTGCCAGTAGTATTGGAGGGAGCTATGGCTACACCTTC. It specifies CASSIGGSYGYTF.

This rearrangement joins TRBV7-2 to TRBJ2-3, with 14 bases fitting TRBD2. The ends lost 5 bases at V and 0 bases at J; junction bases unmatched: 10. The CDR3 sequence is 19 residues long. Per the germline V gene, CDR1 is SGHTA and CDR2 is FQGNSA. The CDR3 sequence is CASSMGLAGARTSTDTQYF. The CDR3 region has the DNA TGTGCCAGCAGCATGGGACTAGCGGGGGCACGAACTAGCACAGATACGCAGTATTTT.

The chain combines TRBV19 with TRBJ2-2, with unresolved D. The germline V gene has CDR1 LNHDA and CDR2 SQIVND (reference sequence). The CDR3 sequence is 15 residues long. V lost 4 bases and J 3 bases, leaving 12 bases between the germline ends. The CDR3 here is CASSTQLHYTGELFF. For the CDR3, the DNA is TGTGCCAGTAGTACCCAACTACACTACACCGGGGAGCTGTTTTTT.

The chain carries TRBV11-2 and TRBJ1-1; D is ambiguous. Germline V gene sequence: CDR1 SGHAT, CDR2 FQNNGV. V was shortened by 6 bases and J by 7 bases, with 15 bases between the two germline ends. The CDR3 has 13 residues. CDR3 sequence: CASSIVFRGEAFF. DNA of the CDR3: TGTGCCAGCAGTATAGTATTTCGGGGTGAAGCTTTCTTT.

There are a few counts of this clone. The chain couples TRBV30 to TRBJ2-3, with 7 nucleotides matching TRBD2. The CDR3 runs to 16 residues. With 0 bases clipped from V and 3 bases from J, the junction kept 9 bases outside the gene matches. CDR1 is GTSNPN, CDR2 SVGIG, per germline (reference sequence). The CDR3 reads CAWSVGASGATDTQYF. CDR3 DNA sequence: TGTGCCTGGAGTGTAGGGGCTAGCGGAGCTACAGATACGCAGTATTTT. The complete variable domain, with remaining parts taken from reference TRBV30 and TRBJ2-3, reads SQTIHQWPATLVQPVGSPLSLECTVEGTSNPNLYWYRQAAGRGLQLLFYSVGIGQISSEVPQNLSASRPQDRQFILSSKKLLLSDSGFYLCAWSVGASGATDTQYFGPGTRLTVL.

This sequence joins TRBV25-1 and TRBJ1-5; 8 bases are shared with TRBD1. The germline CDR1 and CDR2 sequences are MGHDK and SYGVNS. Trimming took 7 bases from V and 2 from J; bases not matched to a gene: 7. The CDR3 loop spans 15 amino acids. The CDR3 here is CASTGPGQGNQPQHF. CDR3 DNA sequence: TGTGCCAGCACTGGCCCGGGACAGGGCAATCAGCCCCAGCATTTT.

This clone was seen a single time. The gene calls are TRBV9 and TRBJ2-3, with a tentative D call TRBD2 (5 bases). Germline V gene sequence: CDR1 SGDLS, CDR2 YYNGEE. The CDR3 spans 15 residues. The V gene lost 4 bases and the J gene lost 1 base, with 13 bases spanning the gap. CDR3 sequence (DNA): TGTGCCAGCAGCCCTGGTTTCGGGGGCACAGATACGCAGTATTTT. Amino acids: CASSPGFGGTDTQYF.

The J gene is TRBJ1-2, the V gene TRBV10-1; no reliable D call. Trimming left V 2 bases short and J 4 bases short, with 8 bases between. The CDR3 covers 13 residues. Germline CDR1 and CDR2: WNHNN and SYGVQD (reference sequence). This CDR3 is CASSEPYCYGYTF. CDR3 sequence (DNA): TGCGCCAGCAGTGAGCCCTACTGCTATGGCTACACCTTC.

The chain links TRBV6-5 to TRBJ2-1; possible D gene TRBD1, 6 bases. V gave up 6 bases and J gave up 4 bases, with 13 bases separating them. Germline V gene data show CDR1 as MNHEY and CDR2 as SVGAGI. The CDR3 has 14 amino acids. In nucleotides, the CDR3 is TGTGCCAGCAGAGTGACAGGTGTTTACAATGAGCAGTTCTTC. This encodes CASRVTGVYNEQFF.

The chain joins TRBV7-2 to TRBJ1-3; a weak D match, TRBD1 (5 bases). In germline, CDR1 is SGHTA, CDR2 FQGNSA. This CDR3 is 16 amino acids long. Trimming took off 5 bases at V and 3 bases at J, with 17 bases between the two ends. CDR3 bases: TGTGCCAGCAGCCCATCGGGGGGGGTAGTTGGAAACACCATATATTTT. Its protein is CASSPSGGVVGNTIYF.

A few counts support this clone. One end of the junction is discordant with germline, which a read error may explain. The rearrangement links TRBV4-1 to TRBJ1-1; no reliable D call. Per the germline V gene, CDR1 is MGHRA and CDR2 is YSYEKL. This CDR3 region has 16 residues. The CDR3 loop is CASSHPLGELNTEAFF. CDR3 nucleotide sequence: TGTGCCAGCAGCCATCCCCTCGGAGAGTTGAACACTGAAGCTTTCTTT.

The V gene is TRBV7-2, the J gene TRBJ2-7; no definite D call. CDR1 and CDR2 (germline): SGHTA, FQGNSA. The CDR3 has 13 amino acids. V was clipped by 0 bases and J by 4 bases, with 7 bases between them. CDR3 loop: CASSLAQRYEQYF. CDR3 nucleotide sequence: TGTGCCAGCAGCTTAGCGCAGCGTTACGAGCAGTACTTC.

The CDR3 here is CASSYRGRGGYTF. CDR3 DNA sequence: TGTGCCAGCAGCTACAGGGGACGTGGTGGCTACACCTTC. V usage is TRBV7-2 and J usage is TRBJ1-2; TRBD1 aligns across 7 bases. The ends lost 4 bases at V and 7 bases at J; junction bases unmatched: 6. The CDR3 is 13 amino acids. Germline V gives CDR1 SGHTA, CDR2 FQGNSA.

The rearrangement joins TRBV6-5 to TRBJ2-7, with a weak D call TRBD2 (6 bases). The CDR3 has 13 residues. CDR1 MNHEY and CDR2 SVGAGI come from the germline V gene. The germline V and J ends were trimmed by 6 bases and 4 bases, with 13 bases remaining between them. The CDR3 region is CASSTGLSYEQYF. For the CDR3, the DNA is TGTGCCAGCAGCACGGGACTCTCTTACGAGCAGTACTTC.

The gene calls are TRBV2 and TRBJ2-3; weak D call: TRBD2 (6 bases). This CDR3 comprises 14 residues. Germline CDR1 SNHLY, CDR2 FYNNEI. Trimming left V 7 bases short and J 2 bases short, with 13 bases between. The chain's CDR3 is CASTGGTATDTQYF. The CDR3 region has the DNA TGTGCCAGCACTGGGGGGACTGCCACAGATACGCAGTATTTT.

The chain joins TRBV30 to TRBJ1-2, with D unresolved. Deletions cut 0 bases from V and 13 bases from J, with 12 bases between. From germline, CDR1 is GTSNPN and CDR2 SVGIG (reference sequence). This CDR3 is 11 amino acids long. The CDR3 sequence: CAWSVGSTSTF. The CDR3 nucleotides are TGTGCCTGGAGTGTGGGGAGTACCTCCACCTTC.